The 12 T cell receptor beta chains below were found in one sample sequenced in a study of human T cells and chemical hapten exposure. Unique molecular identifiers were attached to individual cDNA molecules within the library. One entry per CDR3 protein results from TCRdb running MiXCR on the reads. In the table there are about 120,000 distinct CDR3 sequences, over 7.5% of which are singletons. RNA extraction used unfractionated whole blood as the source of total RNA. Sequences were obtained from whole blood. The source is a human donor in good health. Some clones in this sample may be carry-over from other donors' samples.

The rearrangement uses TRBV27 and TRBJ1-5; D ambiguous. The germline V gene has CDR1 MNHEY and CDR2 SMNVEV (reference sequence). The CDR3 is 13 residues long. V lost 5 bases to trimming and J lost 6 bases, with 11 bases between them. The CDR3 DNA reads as TGTGCCAGCAGTCCCCCAGGAGTTCAGCCCCAGCATTTT. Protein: CASSPPGVQPQHF.

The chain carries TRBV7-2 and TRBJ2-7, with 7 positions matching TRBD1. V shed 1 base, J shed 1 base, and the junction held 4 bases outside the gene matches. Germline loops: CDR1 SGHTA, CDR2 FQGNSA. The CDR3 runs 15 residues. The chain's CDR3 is CASSLVTGLSYEQYF. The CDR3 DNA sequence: TGTGCCAGCAGCTTAGTGACAGGGCTTTCCTACGAGCAGTACTTC.

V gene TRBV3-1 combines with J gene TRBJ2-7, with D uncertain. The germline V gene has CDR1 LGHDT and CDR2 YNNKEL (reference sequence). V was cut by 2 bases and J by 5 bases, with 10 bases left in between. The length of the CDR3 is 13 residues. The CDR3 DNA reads TGTGCCAGCAGCCAACGGGCGGAAAACGAGCAGTACTTC. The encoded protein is CASSQRAENEQYF.

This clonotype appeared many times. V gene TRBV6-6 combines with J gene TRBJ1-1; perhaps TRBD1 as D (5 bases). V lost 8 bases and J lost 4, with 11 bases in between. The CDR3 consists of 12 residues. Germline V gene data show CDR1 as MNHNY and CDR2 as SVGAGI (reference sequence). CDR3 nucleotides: TGTGCCAGCGTGGGGGGGATCACTGAAGCTTTCTTT. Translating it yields CASVGGITEAFF.

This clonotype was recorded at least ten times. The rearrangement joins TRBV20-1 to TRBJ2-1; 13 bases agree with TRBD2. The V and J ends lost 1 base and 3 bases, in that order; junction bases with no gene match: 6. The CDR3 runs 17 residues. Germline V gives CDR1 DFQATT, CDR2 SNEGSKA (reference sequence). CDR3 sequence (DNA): TGCAGTGCTAGAGGGACTAGCGGGGGCCTGGGCTACAATGAGCAGTTCTTC. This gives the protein CSARGTSGGLGYNEQFF.

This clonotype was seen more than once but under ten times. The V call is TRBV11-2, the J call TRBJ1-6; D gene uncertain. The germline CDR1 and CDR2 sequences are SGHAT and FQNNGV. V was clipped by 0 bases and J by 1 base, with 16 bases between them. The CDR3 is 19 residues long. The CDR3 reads CASSLDRPPPGSYNSPLHF. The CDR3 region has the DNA TGTGCCAGCAGCTTAGATCGGCCACCCCCGGGGTCCTATAATTCACCCCTCCACTTT.

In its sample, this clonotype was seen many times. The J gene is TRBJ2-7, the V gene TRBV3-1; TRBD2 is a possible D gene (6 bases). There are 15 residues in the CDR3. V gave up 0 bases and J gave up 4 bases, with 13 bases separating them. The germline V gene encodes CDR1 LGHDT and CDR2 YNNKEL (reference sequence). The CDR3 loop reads CASSQDLRLGYEQYF. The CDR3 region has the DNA TGTGCCAGCAGCCAAGATCTGCGACTAGGGTACGAGCAGTACTTC.

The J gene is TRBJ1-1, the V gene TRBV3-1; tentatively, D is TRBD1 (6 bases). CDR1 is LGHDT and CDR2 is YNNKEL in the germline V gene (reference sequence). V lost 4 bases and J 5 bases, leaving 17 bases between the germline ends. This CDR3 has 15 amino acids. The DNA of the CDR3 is TGTGCCAGCAGCCCGTATGGGGGCGGATGGACTGAAGCTTTCTTT. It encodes CASSPYGGGWTEAFF.

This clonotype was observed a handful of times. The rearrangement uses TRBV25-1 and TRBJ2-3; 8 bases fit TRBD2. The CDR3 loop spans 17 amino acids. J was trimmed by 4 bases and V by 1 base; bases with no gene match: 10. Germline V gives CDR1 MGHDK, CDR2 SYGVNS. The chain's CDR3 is CASSELGSGSAPDTQYF. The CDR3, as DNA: TGTGCCAGCAGTGAATTGGGCAGCGGGAGTGCCCCAGATACGCAGTATTTT.

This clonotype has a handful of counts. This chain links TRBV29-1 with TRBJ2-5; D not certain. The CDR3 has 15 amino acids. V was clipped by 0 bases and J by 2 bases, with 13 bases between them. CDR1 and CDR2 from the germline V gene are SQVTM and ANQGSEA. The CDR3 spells CSVEDPTALQETQYF. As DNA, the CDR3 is TGCAGCGTTGAAGATCCTACAGCCCTGCAAGAGACCCAGTACTTC.

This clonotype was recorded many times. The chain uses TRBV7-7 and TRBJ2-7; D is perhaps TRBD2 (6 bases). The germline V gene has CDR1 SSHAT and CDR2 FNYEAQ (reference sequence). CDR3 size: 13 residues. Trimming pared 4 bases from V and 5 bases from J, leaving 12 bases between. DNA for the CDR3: TGTGCCAGCAGCTCTCTAGCGAAGGACGAGCAGTACTTC. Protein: CASSSLAKDEQYF.

This CDR3 is CASSYVVSGANVLTF. CDR3 nucleotide sequence: TGTGCCAGCAGTTACGTAGTATCCGGGGCCAACGTCCTGACTTTC. This chain links TRBV6-2 or TRBV6-3 with TRBJ2-6, with no clear D. The CDR3 is 15 residues long. Germline V gives CDR1 MNHEY, CDR2 SVGEGT. V lost 2 bases and J 4 bases, leaving 9 bases between the germline ends.